Shown below are 23 T cell receptor beta chains from a single sample sequenced in a study of cytomegalovirus exposure and HLA in healthy donors. The PCR made use of 60 Vbeta and 13 Jbeta primers. The table came from immunoSEQ multiplex PCR; TCRdb's copy has only in-frame clones and leaves some out. The sample has over 90,000 clones, around two thirds seen once. The material sequenced was PBMCs. All receptors derive from a woman aged 50 to 65 in good health and CMV-seronegative.

This clone was counted a few times. The chain links TRBV10-3 to TRBJ2-6, with 7 bases matching TRBD1. The germline gives CDR1 ENHRY, CDR2 SYGVKD. J gave up 0 bases and V 8 bases, and 7 bases lay outside the gene matches. The CDR3 is 16 residues long. The CDR3 loop reads CAILDRNNSGANVLTF. CDR3 nucleotide sequence: TGTGCCATCCTGGACAGGAATAACTCTGGGGCCAACGTCCTGACTTTC.

This clone was detected a few times. The chain links TRBV5-4 to TRBJ2-2, with D possibly TRBD2 on 5 matching bases. The CDR3 sequence is 17 residues long. Trimming took 4 bases from V and 4 from J, leaving 20 bases between them. Germline V gene lookup returns CDR1 SGHNT and CDR2 YYREEE (reference sequence). CDR3 loop: CASSRDPKSSLTGELFF. The CDR3 DNA reads TGTGCCAGCAGCCGAGACCCTAAATCTAGCCTCACCGGGGAGCTGTTTTTT.

The V gene is TRBV5-1, the J gene TRBJ2-3; 7 bases are a match to TRBD2. Germline trimming cut 2 bases from V and 4 bases from J; bases unmatched to any gene: 7. Germline V gives CDR1 SGHRS, CDR2 YFSETQ. This CDR3 comprises 15 residues. DNA for the CDR3: TGCGCCAGCAGCTTTACTAGCGAATGGTCAGATACGCAGTATTTT. The encoded protein is CASSFTSEWSDTQYF.

The CDR3 DNA reads TGTGCCAGCAGCCCAGGGGTCTATGAGCAGTTCTTC. This sequence encodes CASSPGVYEQFF. This sequence joins TRBV7-2 and TRBJ2-1; D may be TRBD1 (6 bases). The CDR3 has 12 amino acids. Germline lookup yields CDR1 SGHTA and CDR2 FQGNSA. The germline V and J ends were trimmed by 5 bases and 8 bases, with 10 bases remaining between them.

This clone was counted a few times. The chain employs TRBV10-3 and TRBJ2-7; the D gene is possibly TRBD1 (5 bases). There are 12 residues in the CDR3. Germline assignment: CDR1 ENHRY and CDR2 SYGVKD. V was shortened by 8 bases and J by 0 bases, with 8 bases between the two germline ends. The CDR3 bases are TGTGCCATCCAGGGCCTCTCCTACGAGCAGTACTTC. Protein product: CAIQGLSYEQYF.

The V call is TRBV18, the J call TRBJ2-1; 9 bases match TRBD1. The CDR3 runs 14 residues. V was clipped by 8 bases and J by 4 bases; unmatched bases: 6. Germline assignment: CDR1 KGHSH and CDR2 LQKENI. CDR3 amino acids: CASALGTGYNEQFF. The CDR3 coding sequence is TGTGCCAGCGCGCTCGGGACAGGGTACAATGAGCAGTTCTTC.

This clone showed up just a few times. The chain recombines TRBV5-1 with TRBJ2-5, with a tentative D call TRBD1 (6 bases). Germline V lookup: CDR1 SGHRS, CDR2 YFSETQ. V was trimmed by 3 bases and J by 5 bases, leaving 11 bases between them. CDR3 length: 13 amino acids. The CDR3 DNA sequence: TGCGCCAGCAGCTCCACAGGGCCCGAGACCCAGTACTTC. Protein product: CASSSTGPETQYF.

This clone was detected a few times. The CDR3 reads CASSKFGTSEAKNIQYF. As DNA, the CDR3 is TGTGCCAGCAGCAAATTTGGGACTAGCGAAGCCAAAAACATTCAGTACTTC. The V gene is TRBV21-1, the J gene TRBJ2-4; TRBD2, the D gene given by the table, was not confirmed from the DNA. TRBV21-1 is a listed pseudogene. The length of the CDR3 is 17 residues.

This chain links TRBV15 with TRBJ1-6; 7 positions match TRBD1. CDR1 and CDR2 (germline): LNHNV, YYDKDF (reference sequence). The CDR3 runs 15 residues. The ends lost 2 bases at V and 7 bases at J; junction bases unmatched: 5. The CDR3 bases are TGTGCCACCAGCAGATGGCGGGACAGAAATTCACCCCTCCACTTT. Its translation: CATSRWRDRNSPLHF.

This chain connects TRBV28 to TRBJ2-6, with TRBD2 matching 16 bases. V lost 5 bases, J lost 4 bases, and 5 bases stayed unmatched. The CDR3 covers 18 residues. CDR1 is MDHEN and CDR2 is SYDVKM in the germline V gene. CDR3 sequence reads: CASSPGLAGGPGANVLTF. CDR3 DNA: TGTGCCAGCAGTCCGGGACTAGCGGGAGGGCCCGGGGCCAACGTCCTGACTTTC. Complete variable domain (other parts from reference TRBV28 and TRBJ2-6): DVKVTQSSRYLVKRTGEKVFLECVQDMDHENMFWYRQDPGLGLRLIYFSYDVKMKEKGDIPEGYSVSREKKERFSLILESASTNQTSMYLCASSPGLAGGPGANVLTFGAGSRLTVL.

The DNA for the CDR3 is TGTGCCACCAGCAGAGATAGGGGGCAGAGGGAGACCCAGTACTTC. This translates into CATSRDRGQRETQYF. V gene TRBV15 combines with J gene TRBJ2-5; the match to TRBD1 covers 7 bases. This CDR3 comprises 15 residues. Germline V gene sequence: CDR1 LNHNV, CDR2 YYDKDF (reference sequence). Trimming removed 0 bases from V and 5 bases from J; junction bases left unmatched: 6.

A few counts support this clone. The chain employs TRBV11-2 and TRBJ1-3; maybe TRBD1 (6 bases). Between the trimmed V and J ends, which lost 1 base and 2 bases, there was a span of 9 bases. The germline V gene encodes CDR1 SGHAT and CDR2 FQNNGV. The CDR3 extends over 15 amino acids. The CDR3 DNA reads as TGTGCCAGCAGCTTAGGCAGGGGACCTGGAAACACCATATATTTT. Protein: CASSLGRGPGNTIYF.

This clone was observed once. The V call is TRBV5-1, the J call TRBJ2-5; 9 bases are shared with TRBD1. V gave up 4 bases and J gave up 5 bases; unmatched junction bases: 9. Germline loops: CDR1 SGHRS, CDR2 YFSETQ. The length of the CDR3 is 15 residues. The CDR3 sequence: CASSQGTGQGETQYF. CDR3 bases: TGCGCCAGCAGCCAAGGGACAGGGCAAGGGGAGACCCAGTACTTC. The variable domain in full, completed from reference TRBV5-1 and TRBJ2-5, reads KAGVTQTPRYLIKTRGQQVTLSCSPISGHRSVSWYQQTPGQGLQFLFEYFSETQRNKGNFPGRFSGRQFSNSRSEMNVSTLELGDSALYLCASSQGTGQGETQYFGPGTRLLVL.

This rearrangement joins TRBV18 to TRBJ2-5; maybe TRBD2 (6 bases). CDR3 size: 14 residues. V lost 4 bases and J lost 1, with 10 bases in between. CDR1 KGHSH and CDR2 LQKENI come from the germline V gene. The CDR3 protein is CASSRGTGQETQYF. In nucleotides, the CDR3 is TGTGCCAGCTCACGAGGGACTGGCCAAGAGACCCAGTACTTC.

The chain is built from TRBV7-9 and TRBJ2-7; D may be TRBD1 (6 bases). The germline V and J ends were trimmed by 6 bases and 3 bases, with 12 bases remaining between them. Germline V gene lookup returns CDR1 SEHNR and CDR2 FQNEAQ (reference sequence). This CDR3 comprises 13 residues. CDR3 coding DNA: TGTGCCAGCAGTGGACAGCCACTCTACGAGCAGTACTTC. It encodes CASSGQPLYEQYF. Combining the CDR3 with reference TRBV7-9 and TRBJ2-7 gives the whole variable domain DTGVSQNPRHKITKRGQNVTFRCDPISEHNRLYWYRQTLGQGPEFLTYFQNEAQLEKSRLLSDRFSAERPKGSFSTLEIQRTEQGDSAMYLCASSGQPLYEQYFGPGTRLTVT.

The chain joins TRBV27 to TRBJ2-5, with 15 nucleotides matching TRBD2. The V and J ends lost 5 bases and 7 bases, in that order; junction bases with no gene match: 20. The CDR3 consists of 20 residues. Per the germline V gene, CDR1 is MNHEY and CDR2 is SMNVEV (reference sequence). For the CDR3, the DNA is TGTGCCAGCAGTCAGCCAGGGACTAGCGGGAGGTTGGGTTCTGAGGCGACCCAGTACTTC. Residues: CASSQPGTSGRLGSEATQYF.

The chain links TRBV6-5 to TRBJ1-2, with D hard to call. Germline CDR1 MNHEY, CDR2 SVGAGI. The V gene lost 0 bases and the J gene lost 8 bases, with 16 bases spanning the gap. The CDR3 spans 15 residues. The CDR3, as DNA: TGTGCCAGCAGTTACTCGAACGTGTGGGCGGGCGGCTACACCTTC. Protein sequence: CASSYSNVWAGGYTF.

The sample holds a few counts of this clone. The chain combines TRBV7-9 with TRBJ1-6; 10 bases match TRBD1. The CDR3 runs to 16 residues. The ends lost 2 bases at V and 9 bases at J; junction bases unmatched: 7. CDR1 and CDR2 (germline): SEHNR, FQNEAQ (reference sequence). The CDR3 region has the DNA TGTGCCAGCAGCTTATCGGGACAGGGGTATGGTTCACCCCTCCACTTT. Its protein is CASSLSGQGYGSPLHF.

The CDR3 is CASDRVDQPQHF. DNA of the CDR3: TGTGCCAGCGACAGGGTTGATCAGCCCCAGCATTTT. The chain has TRBV6-1 and TRBJ1-5, with 7 bases lining up with TRBD1. The CDR3 sequence is 12 residues long. The germline CDR1 and CDR2 sequences are MNHNS and SASEGT. V gave up 8 bases and J gave up 5 bases; unmatched junction bases: 3.

The rearrangement joins TRBV5-4 to TRBJ2-2; D uncertain. The CDR3 is 12 residues long. The V and J ends lost 5 bases and 2 bases respectively, with 4 bases between them. Germline V gene lookup returns CDR1 SGHNT and CDR2 YYREEE (reference sequence). DNA of the CDR3: TGTGCCAGCAGTCATAACACCGGGGAGCTGTTTTTT. Amino acid sequence: CASSHNTGELFF.

This clone was observed a few times. The chain couples TRBV7-9 to TRBJ2-2; weak D call: TRBD1 (6 bases). In germline, CDR1 is SEHNR, CDR2 FQNEAQ (reference sequence). The CDR3 contains 14 residues. Trimming took 4 bases from V and 1 from J, leaving 7 bases between them. The CDR3 nucleotides read TGTGCCAGCAGCTCGGACAGGAACACCGGGGAGCTGTTTTTT. Its protein is CASSSDRNTGELFF.

The chain carries TRBV21-1 and TRBJ1-5; the table calls TRBD1, which could not be checked here. TRBV21-1 corresponds to a pseudogene. The CDR3 has 17 amino acids. Written as DNA, the CDR3 is TGTGCCAGCAGCAGTGTCTCGGGACAGGGTGGCAATCAGCCCCAGCATTTT. It specifies CASSSVSGQGGNQPQHF.

The J gene is TRBJ1-1, the V gene TRBV7-2; a possible D gene is TRBD1 (6 bases). Deletions cut 3 bases from V and 2 bases from J, with 10 bases between. There are 14 residues in the CDR3. Germline V CDR1 and CDR2: SGHTA, FQGNSA. CDR3: CASSLKQGNTEAFF. CDR3 bases: TGTGCCAGCAGCTTGAAACAGGGAAACACTGAAGCTTTCTTT.